Following are 25 T cell receptor beta chains from one sample sequenced in a study of cytomegalovirus exposure and HLA in healthy donors. The PCR was carried out with 60 Vbeta primers and 13 Jbeta primers. TCRdb's copy holds only in-frame clones and misses some; the assay was immunoSEQ multiplex PCR. Of some 150,000 clones in the sample, 79% were seen once. The sample was PBMCs. Receptors were obtained from a man between 40 and 49 years old in good health and CMV-seronegative.

The rearrangement joins TRBV30 to TRBJ2-5, with no clear D. Germline V gene lookup returns CDR1 GTSNPN and CDR2 SVGIG (reference sequence). V lost 3 bases and J lost 2, with 10 bases in between. CDR3 length equals 13 residues. The CDR3, as DNA: TGTGCCTGGAGGCGCCTCCGGCAAGAGACCCAGTACTTC. This codes for CAWRRLRQETQYF.

The chain links TRBV10-3 to TRBJ1-3, with D possibly TRBD1 on 5 matching bases. This CDR3 contains 14 residues. Germline assignment: CDR1 ENHRY and CDR2 SYGVKD. V was cut by 6 bases and J by 0 bases, with 9 bases left in between. The CDR3 reads CAIRPGDSGNTIYF. The CDR3 nucleotides are TGTGCCATCAGGCCGGGGGACTCTGGAAACACCATATATTTT.

The chain joins TRBV25-1 to TRBJ2-1; 8 bases align to TRBD2. The V segment lost 6 bases and the J segment 7 bases; nucleotides outside the gene matches: 8. The CDR3 consists of 14 residues. The germline V gene has CDR1 MGHDK and CDR2 SYGVNS. The CDR3 spells CASSPGGVWNEQFF. In nucleotides, the CDR3 is TGTGCCAGCAGCCCCGGGGGGGTCTGGAATGAGCAGTTCTTC.

The J gene is TRBJ2-3, the V gene TRBV6-4, with 7 positions matching TRBD1. Germline V gives CDR1 MRHNA, CDR2 SNTAGT. V was clipped by 6 bases and J by 0 bases; unmatched bases: 3. The CDR3 runs to 14 residues. CDR3: CASSEGQSTDTQYF. The CDR3 DNA is TGTGCCAGCAGCGAGGGACAGAGCACAGATACGCAGTATTTT.

The chain links TRBV7-6 to TRBJ1-3, with D possibly being TRBD1 (5 bases). V was clipped by 0 bases and J by 6 bases, with 15 bases between them. This CDR3 spans 16 amino acids. The germline gives CDR1 SGHVS, CDR2 FNYEAQ. CDR3 DNA: TGTGCCAGCAGCTTAGCTTCGACAGACCTAATAAACACCATATATTTT. Its protein product is CASSLASTDLINTIYF.

V is TRBV6-5 and J is TRBJ1-3, with 8 bases identical to TRBD1. With 0 bases clipped from V and 3 bases from J, the junction kept 4 bases outside the gene matches. Germline CDR1 is MNHEY and CDR2 is SVGAGI. The CDR3 runs 16 residues. CDR3 amino acids: CASSYSSRGHGNTIYF. CDR3 nucleotides: TGTGCCAGCAGTTACTCGTCCAGGGGGCATGGAAACACCATATATTTT.

This chain joins TRBV7-2 and TRBJ2-6; no definite D call. The CDR3 runs 16 residues. Germline values: CDR1 SGHTA, CDR2 FQGNSA. Trimming left V 3 bases short and J 4 bases short, with 13 bases between. CDR3 DNA sequence: TGTGCCAGCAGCTTTTCAATAGGAGAAGGGGCCAACGTCCTGACTTTC. Translated: CASSFSIGEGANVLTF.

This chain links TRBV11-2 with TRBJ2-5; TRBD2 might be the D (5 bases). Looked up from germline, CDR1 is SGHAT and CDR2 is FQNNGV. The CDR3 length is 14 residues. Trimming took 2 bases from V and 0 from J, leaving 7 bases between them. CDR3 region: CASSLFSDQETQYF. In nucleotides, the CDR3 is TGTGCCAGCAGCTTATTTAGCGACCAAGAGACCCAGTACTTC.

The chain is built from TRBV21-1 and TRBJ2-3; TRBD2, the D gene given by the table, was not confirmed from the DNA. TRBV21-1 corresponds to a pseudogene. The CDR3 contains 15 residues. CDR3 bases: TGTGCCAGCAGCAGGCGGGAGGGGGTGGCAGATACGCAGTATTTT. This sequence encodes CASSRREGVADTQYF.

This clone has just a few counts. This chain links TRBV5-6 with TRBJ2-7; 8 bases fit TRBD1. Germline V gene lookup returns CDR1 SGHDT and CDR2 YYEEEE. This CDR3 contains 14 residues. V shed 2 bases and J 3 bases; nucleotides not matched to a gene: 4. The CDR3 protein is CASSFGTGYYEQYF. The CDR3 nucleotides read TGTGCCAGCAGCTTTGGGACAGGATACTACGAGCAGTACTTC. The variable domain in full, completed from reference TRBV5-6 and TRBJ2-7, reads DAGVTQSPTHLIKTRGQQVTLRCSPKSGHDTVSWYQQALGQGPQFIFQYYEEEERQRGNFPDRFSGHQFPNYSSELNVNALLLGDSALYLCASSFGTGYYEQYFGPGTRLTVT.

The chain employs TRBV5-4 and TRBJ2-7; 8 positions agree with TRBD1. The CDR3 is 15 residues long. The J segment lost 4 bases and the V segment lost 4 bases, leaving 10 bases of the junction unmatched. CDR1 and CDR2 from the germline V gene are SGHNT and YYREEE (reference sequence). The CDR3 DNA sequence: TGTGCCAGCAGCGCAGGCGGACAGGGCACGTACGAGCAGTACTTC. Translated, it gives CASSAGGQGTYEQYF.

V and J are TRBV4-2 and TRBJ1-1; no firm D call. The CDR3 is made up of 13 amino acids. Germline values: CDR1 LGHNA, CDR2 YNFKEQ. Trimming stripped 0 bases from V and 8 bases from J, with 10 bases between. This CDR3 reads CASSQDVFREAFF. As DNA, the CDR3 is TGTGCCAGCAGCCAAGATGTCTTCAGGGAAGCTTTCTTT.

The genes are TRBV6-6 and TRBJ1-1; D not certain. V lost 1 base, J lost 7 bases, and 7 bases lay in between. This CDR3 spans 12 amino acids. Germline CDR1 MNHNY, CDR2 SVGAGI (reference sequence). In DNA form, the CDR3 reads TGTGCCAGCAGTTACTATCGCAGTGAAGCTTTCTTT. Protein: CASSYYRSEAFF.

The J gene is TRBJ1-2, the V gene TRBV18; TRBD1 matches at 7 bases. The germline CDR1 and CDR2 sequences are KGHSH and LQKENI. The CDR3 loop spans 13 amino acids. V lost 5 bases to trimming and J lost 4 bases; unmatched junction nucleotides: 4. CDR3 DNA: TGTGCCAGCTCAGTTGGGACAGTCTATGGCTACACCTTC. It specifies CASSVGTVYGYTF.

On this clone: Sequence at one end of the junction differs from germline and may be a read error. This chain joins TRBV19 and TRBJ2-7, with 8 bases aligning to TRBD1. The germline CDR1 and CDR2 sequences are LNHDA and SQIVND (reference sequence). The CDR3 is made up of 14 amino acids. The CDR3 coding sequence is TGTGCCAGTAGTGCTCAGGGGGCTGGTTACGGGCAGTACTTC. Translation gives CASSAQGAGYGQYF.

This clone was seen more than once but under ten times. The CDR3 nucleotides read TGTGCCAGCAGTCGCACGCGGGAGCAGGGTGGCTACACCTTC. It specifies CASSRTREQGGYTF. The chain combines TRBV6-1 with TRBJ1-2; D perhaps matches TRBD1 (5 bases). The germline CDR1 and CDR2 sequences are MNHNS and SASEGT. The CDR3 is 14 amino acids. Trimming left V 5 bases short and J 7 bases short, with 17 bases between.

The chain joins TRBV6-1 to TRBJ2-1; 12 positions match TRBD2. Germline V gene lookup returns CDR1 MNHNS and CDR2 SASEGT. Trimming at V came to 4 bases and at J to 8 bases, leaving 3 bases not matched to a gene. This CDR3 contains 14 residues. CDR3: CASSGASGRDEQFF. CDR3 DNA sequence: TGTGCCAGCAGTGGTGCTAGCGGGAGGGATGAGCAGTTCTTC.

The chain is built from TRBV19 and TRBJ2-7; D call uncertain. CDR1 is LNHDA, CDR2 SQIVND, per germline (reference sequence). CDR3 length: 11 residues. Trimming took 8 bases from V and 7 from J, leaving 12 bases between them. CDR3 loop: CASGQNGEQYF. DNA for the CDR3: TGTGCCAGTGGCCAGAATGGTGAGCAGTACTTC.

This chain joins TRBV7-2 and TRBJ2-7; 9 bases match TRBD2. V lost 0 bases and J lost 6; bases outside the gene matches: 6. From germline, CDR1 is SGHTA and CDR2 FQGNSA. The CDR3 extends over 15 amino acids. CDR3 region: CASSLAAGGFGEQYF. CDR3 nucleotide sequence: TGTGCCAGCAGCTTAGCTGCGGGAGGGTTTGGCGAGCAGTACTTC.

This chain links TRBV27 with TRBJ2-1, with D perhaps TRBD2 (6 bases). The germline gives CDR1 MNHEY, CDR2 SMNVEV (reference sequence). Trimming cost V 6 bases and J 10 bases, with 19 bases left between them. The CDR3 covers 14 residues. CDR3 amino acids: CASRSLDGGLEQFF. The DNA for the CDR3 is TGTGCCAGCAGATCGCTAGACGGGGGACTCGAGCAGTTCTTC.

J is TRBJ2-7 and V is TRBV29-1; D is ambiguous. V gave up 6 bases and J gave up 7 bases, with 10 bases separating them. Germline CDR1 SQVTM, CDR2 ANQGSEA. The CDR3 consists of 10 residues. As DNA, the CDR3 is TGCAGCGTAGAGGTTGGGGAGCAGTACTTC. Its translation is CSVEVGEQYF.

This clone was counted between two and nine times. Germline and junction disagree at one end, which may indicate a read error. This sequence joins TRBV6-5 and TRBJ2-1; no clear D gene. CDR3 length: 14 residues. The germline CDR1 and CDR2 sequences are MNHEY and SVGAGI. This CDR3 is CASSHRDSHNEQFF. The CDR3 DNA reads TGTGCCAGCAGTCATCGAGACTCCCACAATGAGCAGTTCTTC.

As for this clone: One junction end does not reproduce the germline sequence, and a read error may be involved. The CDR3 coding sequence is TGTGTCAGCAGCTACCGGGGGGGACAGGGTTGGACTGAAGCTTTCTTT. It specifies CVSSYRGGQGWTEAFF. The chain combines TRBV27 with TRBJ1-1; 9 bases are shared with TRBD1. In germline, CDR1 is MNHEY, CDR2 SMNVEV (reference sequence). The CDR3 runs 16 residues.

V is TRBV28 and J is TRBJ1-5; no clear D gene. The CDR3 extends over 10 amino acids. Trimming cost V 11 bases and J 7 bases, with 9 bases left between them. Germline CDR1 is MDHEN and CDR2 is SYDVKM. The CDR3 DNA reads as TGTGCCGCCCATCGGCAGCCCCAGCATTTT. Encoded protein: CAAHRQPQHF.

The V and J genes are TRBV18 and TRBJ2-2; D is uncertain. The CDR3 is 16 residues long. Trimming pared 4 bases from V and 5 bases from J, leaving 17 bases between. The germline CDR1 and CDR2 sequences are KGHSH and LQKENI. CDR3 sequence (DNA): TGTGCCAGCTCACAAAAGAACGACGCCGGGACCGGGGAGCTGTTTTTT. Protein sequence: CASSQKNDAGTGELFF.